This T cell receptor beta chain is from a study of CD8+CD57+ T cells in acquired aplastic anemia. Turning to the study itself: Among healthy donors, CD4+ cells averaged approximately 10 million reads.

Between the trimmed V and J ends, which lost 3 bases and 4 bases, there was a span of 8 bases. CDR3 length: 13 residues. From germline, CDR1 is MNHEY and CDR2 SMNVEV (reference sequence). Genomic DNA constituted the template upon which TCR beta VDJ and CDR3 profiling was performed. MiXCR, run by TCRdb on the reads, gives a single entry per CDR3 protein. The sample lists around 190,000 distinct CDR3 sequences, approximately 60% occurring once. This clonotype was sampled from a human donor in good health. What was sequenced was sorted CD4+, CD8+, or CD8+CD57+ T cells (not recorded which) from PBMCs. The rearrangement uses TRBV27 and TRBJ2-3; D call uncertain. DNA for the CDR3: TGTGCCAGCAGTTTTGATGCGGCAGATACGCAGTATTTT. It is translated as CASSFDAADTQYF.